One sample yielded the 32 T cell receptor beta chains listed below, sequenced in a study of shared clonotypes between healthy human individuals. Sequencing was performed with immunoSEQ multiplex PCR; in TCRdb, only in-frame clones are kept and a portion is missing. Of roughly 1.4 million clones in the sample, 98% to 99% are singletons; the top ten hold around 0.33%. The material sequenced was naive CD4+ T cells sorted from blood. Subset here: CD45RA+ positively selected. The receptors originated from a man in his thirties or forties in good health.

This clone was detected once. The rearrangement links TRBV25-1 to TRBJ2-1, with 7 bases matching TRBD2. Losses at the gene ends were 4 bases for V and 1 base for J; bases not matched to a gene: 4. The CDR3 loop spans 15 amino acids. Germline V gene data show CDR1 as MGHDK and CDR2 as SYGVNS. The CDR3 sequence is CASSATSASYNEQFF. CDR3 DNA: TGTGCCAGCAGTGCTACTAGCGCTTCCTACAATGAGCAGTTCTTC.

The chain carries TRBV5-5 and TRBJ1-5, with D possibly matching TRBD1 (6 bases). This CDR3 contains 14 residues. Trimming stripped 3 bases from V and 6 bases from J, with 13 bases between. Germline V gives CDR1 SGHKS, CDR2 YYEKEE (reference sequence). The CDR3 sequence is CASSSGQGSQPQHF. CDR3 DNA: TGTGCCAGCAGCTCGGGGCAGGGGAGTCAGCCCCAGCATTTT.

This clone came up once. V and J are TRBV28 and TRBJ1-1; D is undetermined. Germline assignment: CDR1 MDHEN and CDR2 SYDVKM. The CDR3 sequence is 14 residues long. V lost 0 bases and J 2 bases, leaving 7 bases between the germline ends. Here the CDR3 DNA reads TGTGCCAGCAGTTTATGGTTAAGCAACACTGAAGCTTTCTTT. This sequence encodes CASSLWLSNTEAFF. Filled out from reference TRBV28 and TRBJ1-1, the complete variable domain reads DVKVTQSSRYLVKRTGEKVFLECVQDMDHENMFWYRQDPGLGLRLIYFSYDVKMKEKGDIPEGYSVSREKKERFSLILESASTNQTSMYLCASSLWLSNTEAFFGQGTRLTVV.

The chain uses TRBV6-1 and TRBJ1-5; 10 bases line up with TRBD1. Trimming at V came to 10 bases and at J to 0 bases, leaving 3 bases not matched to a gene. Looked up from germline, CDR1 is MNHNS and CDR2 is SASEGT. The CDR3 covers 14 residues. DNA for the CDR3: TGTGCCATCGGGACAGGGGCTAGCAATCAGCCCCAGCATTTT. This gives the protein CAIGTGASNQPQHF.

This chain connects TRBV5-4 to TRBJ2-5, with 7 bases matching TRBD1. The germline CDR1 and CDR2 sequences are SGHNT and YYREEE (reference sequence). J lost 3 bases, V lost 2 bases, and 7 bases had no gene match. This CDR3 contains 15 residues. The CDR3 is CASSLQGRDKETQYF. The CDR3 DNA is TGTGCCAGCAGCTTACAGGGGCGTGATAAAGAGACCCAGTACTTC.

V and J are TRBV5-1 and TRBJ1-2; D is possibly TRBD1 (5 bases). CDR3 length: 13 amino acids. The germline CDR1 and CDR2 sequences are SGHRS and YFSETQ. V was cut by 4 bases and J by 7 bases, with 14 bases left in between. The CDR3 loop is CASSLRDGGGYTF. CDR3 in DNA: TGCGCCAGCAGCCTCAGGGACGGCGGTGGCTACACCTTC.

Here the CDR3 reads CASSVVPSGIYNEQFF. CDR3 DNA: TGTGCCAGCAGCGTAGTTCCTAGCGGGATCTACAATGAGCAGTTCTTC. The chain recombines TRBV9 with TRBJ2-1, with TRBD2 identical over 9 bases. This CDR3 comprises 16 residues. Germline-derived CDR1 and CDR2 are SGDLS and YYNGEE. J gave up 3 bases and V 0 bases, and 4 bases lay outside the gene matches.

The chain is built from TRBV5-6 and TRBJ2-2, with D uncertain. V dropped 5 bases and J dropped 3 bases, with 8 bases sitting between them. Germline V CDR1 and CDR2: SGHDT, YYEEEE. The CDR3 loop spans 13 amino acids. The CDR3 DNA is TGTGCCAGCAGTTCCGACTACACCGGGGAGCTGTTTTTT. Translation gives CASSSDYTGELFF.

V is TRBV5-4 and J is TRBJ1-3, with a tentative D call TRBD1 (6 bases). The germline V and J ends were trimmed by 3 bases and 6 bases, with 10 bases remaining between them. The CDR3 has 13 amino acids. Germline V gene sequence: CDR1 SGHNT, CDR2 YYREEE (reference sequence). The CDR3 here is CASSSGQKNTIYF. In nucleotides, the CDR3 is TGTGCCAGCAGCTCGGGACAAAAAAACACCATATATTTT.

The table lists this clone with a count of one. The V gene is TRBV19, the J gene TRBJ2-1, with a possible D match to TRBD1 (6 bases). Germline lookup yields CDR1 LNHDA and CDR2 SQIVND (reference sequence). The CDR3 extends over 13 amino acids. Trimming took off 1 base at V and 9 bases at J, with 10 bases between the two ends. This CDR3 is CASSIGFRGEQFF. The DNA for the CDR3 is TGTGCCAGTAGTATAGGCTTCAGGGGTGAGCAGTTCTTC.

The chain is built from TRBV9 and TRBJ1-4, with D possibly TRBD1 on 6 matching bases. Germline lookup yields CDR1 SGDLS and CDR2 YYNGEE. CDR3 length: 15 amino acids. Deletions cut 4 bases from V and 8 bases from J, with 18 bases between. The DNA of the CDR3 is TGTGCCAGCAGCCCGAGTGTGGGGGCTGGAGAAAAACTGTTTTTT. This sequence encodes CASSPSVGAGEKLFF. The complete variable domain, with remaining parts taken from reference TRBV9 and TRBJ1-4, reads DSGVTQTPKHLITATGQRVTLRCSPRSGDLSVYWYQQSLDQGLQFLIQYYNGEERAKGNILERFSAQQFPDLHSELNLSSLELGDSALYFCASSPSVGAGEKLFFGSGTQLSVL.

The chain is built from TRBV18 and TRBJ1-3; perhaps TRBD1 as D (5 bases). The V end was cut by 8 bases, the J end by 0 bases, with 11 bases between. Germline lookup yields CDR1 KGHSH and CDR2 LQKENI. The CDR3 is 14 amino acids. The CDR3 protein is CASQRGDSGNTIYF. For the CDR3, the DNA is TGTGCCAGCCAAAGAGGGGACTCTGGAAACACCATATATTTT.

This clone was observed a single time. V and J are TRBV18 and TRBJ1-1, with D unresolved. The germline CDR1 and CDR2 sequences are KGHSH and LQKENI. V was pared by 3 bases and J by 4 bases, with 12 bases between. CDR3 length: 14 residues. CDR3 sequence reads: CASSPASTSTEAFF. In nucleotides, the CDR3 is TGTGCCAGCTCACCGGCCTCAACGTCCACTGAAGCTTTCTTT.

The chain is built from TRBV7-6 and TRBJ2-2, with TRBD1 matching over 9 bases. V lost 10 bases and J lost 3; bases outside the gene matches: 9. This CDR3 region has 15 residues. Germline CDR1 reads SGHVS; CDR2 reads FNYEAQ. CDR3 bases: TGTGCCACTCGGGGGGACAGGGTTGACACCGGGGAGCTGTTTTTT. Translated, it gives CATRGDRVDTGELFF.

The chain couples TRBV19 to TRBJ2-4; 9 bases are a match to TRBD1. This CDR3 has 16 residues. CDR1 and CDR2 from the germline V gene are LNHDA and SQIVND (reference sequence). V lost 4 bases, J lost 4 bases, and 8 bases stayed unmatched. CDR3: CASSNLLGQGKNIQYF. CDR3 in DNA: TGTGCCAGTAGTAACCTCCTTGGACAGGGGAAAAACATTCAGTACTTC. Looking up the rest from reference TRBV19 and TRBJ2-4 gives the full variable domain: DGGITQSPKYLFRKEGQNVTLSCEQNLNHDAMYWYRQDPGQGLRLIYYSQIVNDFQKGDIAEGYSVSREKKESFPLTVTSAQKNPTAFYLCASSNLLGQGKNIQYFGAGTRLSVL.

The CDR3 is CASSPDDLGNYGYTF. CDR3 bases: TGTGCCAGCAGCCCAGACGACCTGGGGAACTATGGCTACACCTTC. The V call is TRBV4-2, the J call TRBJ1-2; no definite D call. Trimming cost V 4 bases and J 2 bases, with 14 bases left between them. The CDR3 covers 15 residues. Germline CDR1 LGHNA, CDR2 YNFKEQ.

In this sample, this clone turned up once. The rearrangement links TRBV9 to TRBJ1-3, with TRBD1 as a possible D gene (6 bases). Germline assignment: CDR1 SGDLS and CDR2 YYNGEE. V lost 3 bases, J lost 0 bases, and 10 bases lay in between. The CDR3 covers 15 residues. CDR3 protein: CASSAGHRSGNTIYF. In DNA, the CDR3 is TGTGCCAGCAGCGCGGGACACCGCTCTGGAAACACCATATATTTT.

Points on this clone: Other DNA sequences of this sample code for an identical CDR3. The rearrangement links TRBV18 to TRBJ2-5; D remains ambiguous. Trimming removed 1 base at V and 5 bases at J, with 8 bases between. Looked up from germline, CDR1 is KGHSH and CDR2 is LQKENI. The CDR3 is 13 amino acids. DNA of the CDR3: TGTGCCAGCTCACCACGTAGTGAGGAGACCCAGTACTTC. Its protein is CASSPRSEETQYF.

This chain joins TRBV15 and TRBJ2-7; D is unclear. The CDR3 is 16 residues long. CDR1 and CDR2 (germline): LNHNV, YYDKDF (reference sequence). Trimming pared 0 bases from V and 3 bases from J, leaving 15 bases between. CDR3 bases: TGTGCCACCAGCAGAGATTTCCGGGCAGCTTACTACGAGCAGTACTTC. Translated: CATSRDFRAAYYEQYF.

This chain joins TRBV19 and TRBJ2-7; TRBD1 matches at 9 bases. CDR3 size: 14 residues. V lost 3 bases and J lost 6; bases outside the gene matches: 6. CDR1 and CDR2 (germline): LNHDA, SQIVND (reference sequence). CDR3 nucleotides: TGTGCCAGTAGTATCAGAGGGACAGGGATCGAGCAGTACTTC. Residues: CASSIRGTGIEQYF.

The chain has TRBV7-9 and TRBJ2-3; perhaps D is TRBD1 or TRBD2 (6 bases each). Per germline, CDR1 SEHNR and CDR2 FQNEAQ (reference sequence). The CDR3 totals 16 residues. Trimming stripped 8 bases from V and 0 bases from J, with 18 bases between. The CDR3 region is CASPKRGALSTDTQYF. The CDR3 region has the DNA TGTGCCAGCCCCAAGAGGGGGGCTCTTAGCACAGATACGCAGTATTTT.

The chain couples TRBV18 to TRBJ2-7; possible D gene TRBD1, 7 bases. CDR3 length: 15 residues. CDR1 and CDR2 (germline): KGHSH, LQKENI. The V gene lost 6 bases and the J gene lost 1 base, with 16 bases spanning the gap. The CDR3 DNA reads TGTGCCAGCTCGTCAGGGGGACTGGGATCCTACGAGCAGTACTTC. Protein: CASSSGGLGSYEQYF.

The rearrangement links TRBV27 to TRBJ2-1; 10 positions agree with TRBD2. V dropped 6 bases and J dropped 7; count of bases not matched to a gene: 9. CDR1 and CDR2 (germline): MNHEY, SMNVEV (reference sequence). The CDR3 consists of 15 residues. The CDR3 DNA reads as TGTGCCAGCAGCTTCCTAGCGGGAGATAGGAATGAGCAGTTCTTC. Translating it yields CASSFLAGDRNEQFF.

The chain employs TRBV5-1 and TRBJ2-2; TRBD2 is a possible D gene (7 bases). Germline CDR1 and CDR2: SGHRS and YFSETQ. The CDR3 is 16 residues long. V was cut by 6 bases and J by 3 bases, with 18 bases left in between. The CDR3 sequence is CASTGGLLIDTGELFF. As DNA, the CDR3 is TGCGCCAGCACCGGGGGGCTGTTAATAGACACCGGGGAGCTGTTTTTT.

This chain connects TRBV2 to TRBJ1-1; a possible D gene is TRBD1 (5 bases). Between the trimmed V and J ends, which lost 5 bases and 7 bases, there was a span of 8 bases. The germline V gene has CDR1 SNHLY and CDR2 FYNNEI. The CDR3 is made up of 11 amino acids. CDR3 residues: CASSRQFEAFF. Here the CDR3 DNA reads TGTGCCAGCAGTCGACAGTTTGAAGCTTTCTTT. The full variable domain, rest sourced from reference TRBV2 and TRBJ1-1, is EPEVTQTPSHQVTQMGQEVILRCVPISNHLYFYWYRQILGQKVEFLVSFYNNEISEKSEIFDDQFSVERPDGSNFTLKIRSTKLEDSAMYFCASSRQFEAFFGQGTRLTVV.

This clone has only one observation. The chain employs TRBV29-1 and TRBJ1-1; unclear D gene. Germline CDR1 SQVTM, CDR2 ANQGSEA. CDR3 size: 12 residues. V gave up 4 bases and J gave up 6 bases, with 12 bases separating them. The chain's CDR3 is CSVGTLTSEAFF. CDR3 coding DNA: TGCAGCGTTGGGACTCTCACTTCTGAAGCTTTCTTT.

This chain connects TRBV6-5 to TRBJ2-7, with D unresolved. There are 13 residues in the CDR3. Trimming left V 2 bases short and J 6 bases short, with 11 bases between. Per germline, CDR1 MNHEY and CDR2 SVGAGI. CDR3: CASSYGVYSEQYF. The CDR3 bases are TGTGCCAGCAGTTACGGCGTATATAGCGAGCAGTACTTC.

The chain links TRBV7-8 to TRBJ2-1; D gene uncertain. V lost 4 bases and J lost 7, with 14 bases in between. The CDR3 covers 14 residues. Germline CDR1 SGHVS, CDR2 FQNEAQ. The CDR3 protein is CASSYPGYPNEQFF. CDR3 sequence (DNA): TGTGCCAGCAGCTACCCCGGGTATCCTAATGAGCAGTTCTTC.

This clone was seen once. The chain carries TRBV2 and TRBJ1-5; D remains ambiguous. Germline CDR1 and CDR2: SNHLY and FYNNEI. V lost 3 bases to trimming and J lost 6 bases, with 12 bases between them. CDR3 length: 14 residues. The CDR3: CASSDTVQIQPQHF. Here the CDR3 DNA reads TGTGCCAGCAGTGATACAGTCCAAATTCAGCCCCAGCATTTT.

The V gene is TRBV15, the J gene TRBJ2-1; 9 bases align to TRBD2. Unmatched junction bases numbered 10, after V lost 2 bases and J lost 2 bases. In germline, CDR1 is LNHNV, CDR2 YYDKDF (reference sequence). The CDR3 extends over 18 amino acids. CDR3 in DNA: TGTGCCACCAGCAGATACAAAGGGGCGGGAGGGCCCTACAATGAGCAGTTCTTC. Translated: CATSRYKGAGGPYNEQFF. The variable domain in full, with the rest retrieved from reference TRBV15 and TRBJ2-1, is DAMVIQNPRYQVTQFGKPVTLSCSQTLNHNVMYWYQQKSSQAPKLLFHYYDKDFNNEADTPDNFQSRRPNTSFCFLDIRSPGLGDTAMYLCATSRYKGAGGPYNEQFFGPGTRLTVL.

The chain is built from TRBV4-1 and TRBJ2-5; D is unclear. The V end was cut by 1 base, the J end by 2 bases, with 11 bases between. The CDR3 contains 15 residues. Germline V CDR1 and CDR2: MGHRA, YSYEKL. The chain's CDR3 is CASSQAGSTQETQYF. In nucleotides, the CDR3 is TGCGCCAGCAGCCAAGCGGGTTCGACTCAAGAGACCCAGTACTTC.

The rearrangement links TRBV28 to TRBJ2-7; D not resolved. CDR1 MDHEN and CDR2 SYDVKM come from the germline V gene. Trimming took 6 bases from V and 3 from J, leaving 12 bases between them. The CDR3 has 13 residues. For the CDR3, the DNA is TGTGCCAGCAGAATCGGACCTCTCTACGAGCAGTACTTC. It encodes CASRIGPLYEQYF.